Listed here are 31 T cell receptor beta chains from one sample, sequenced in a study of cytomegalovirus exposure and HLA in healthy donors. The PCR contained 60 Vbeta and 13 Jbeta primers. Using immunoSEQ multiplex PCR, the repertoire was profiled, and TCRdb retains in-frame clones only, with some absent. Of 150,000 or so clones in the sample, 80% were seen once. The sample consisted of PBMCs. The source of these receptors is a young man in good health and CMV-seropositive.

This clone has a single count. Other DNA sequences from this sample encode an identical CDR3 as well. This rearrangement joins TRBV23-1 to TRBJ2-5; D call uncertain. TRBV23-1 is labeled an ORF, and its function is uncertain. Deletions cut 3 bases from V and 3 bases from J, with 20 bases between. The CDR3 is made up of 17 amino acids. CDR3: CASSQSISSAEEETQYF. CDR3 nucleotide sequence: TGCGCCAGCAGTCAGTCTATTTCCAGCGCCGAAGAAGAGACCCAGTACTTC.

The chain recombines TRBV5-1 with TRBJ1-2; no reliable D call. Trimming pared 0 bases from V and 4 bases from J, leaving 13 bases between. The germline CDR1 and CDR2 sequences are SGHRS and YFSETQ. This CDR3 is 15 amino acids long. CDR3 bases: TGCGCCAGCAGCTTGGCTCGGGGAGGGCTCTATGGCTACACCTTC. Protein sequence: CASSLARGGLYGYTF.

The V call is TRBV7-9, the J call TRBJ2-1; D unresolved. The germline gives CDR1 SEHNR, CDR2 FQNEAQ (reference sequence). The V end was cut by 3 bases, the J end by 10 bases, with 13 bases between. The CDR3 spans 13 residues. The CDR3 reads CASSFPLPREQFF. The DNA of the CDR3 is TGTGCCAGCAGCTTCCCGTTGCCGCGAGAGCAGTTCTTC. Using reference TRBV7-9 and TRBJ2-1 for the parts outside the CDR3, the full variable domain is DTGVSQNPRHKITKRGQNVTFRCDPISEHNRLYWYRQTLGQGPEFLTYFQNEAQLEKSRLLSDRFSAERPKGSFSTLEIQRTEQGDSAMYLCASSFPLPREQFFGPGTRLTVL.

The chain links TRBV29-1 to TRBJ2-3; 9 positions agree with TRBD2. The junction had 8 bases not matched to a gene; V was cut back by 7 bases and J by 3 bases. Germline CDR1 reads SQVTM; CDR2 reads ANQGSEA. CDR3 length: 14 residues. The CDR3: CSAVAGVFTDTQYF. The CDR3 nucleotides are TGCAGCGCCGTAGCGGGAGTGTTTACAGATACGCAGTATTTT.

The V call is TRBV28, the J call TRBJ2-7, with D possibly matching TRBD2 (7 bases). V dropped 5 bases and J dropped 6 bases, with 20 bases sitting between them. The CDR3 has 15 residues. Germline CDR1 and CDR2: MDHEN and SYDVKM. Here the CDR3 DNA reads TGTGCCAGCAGTACCCCAGGGGAGGGAGGGGGCGAGCAGTACTTC. This translates into CASSTPGEGGGEQYF.

The chain carries TRBV6-4 and TRBJ2-5, with 12 positions matching TRBD2. The CDR3 covers 13 residues. V gave up 10 bases and J gave up 7 bases; unmatched junction bases: 7. Germline lookup yields CDR1 MRHNA and CDR2 SNTAGT. The CDR3 nucleotides read TGTGCCACACCTAGCGGGAGGGTGGGGACCCAGTACTTC. The encoded protein is CATPSGRVGTQYF.

V is TRBV28 and J is TRBJ2-5; no reliable D call. Trimming cost V 10 bases and J 3 bases, with 15 bases left between them. The CDR3 sequence is 13 residues long. Germline V gives CDR1 MDHEN, CDR2 SYDVKM. The CDR3 here is CATRSDGEETQYF. CDR3 in DNA: TGTGCCACCAGAAGCGACGGAGAAGAGACCCAGTACTTC.

The V gene is TRBV29-1, the J gene TRBJ2-3; no clear D. Looked up from germline, CDR1 is SQVTM and CDR2 is ANQGSEA. The CDR3 contains 12 residues. The V and J ends lost 3 bases and 4 bases respectively, with 8 bases between them. The CDR3 sequence: CSVEVEADTQYF. CDR3 in DNA: TGCAGCGTTGAGGTTGAGGCAGATACGCAGTATTTT.

The chain combines TRBV7-3 with TRBJ2-5, with D maybe TRBD2 (5 bases). CDR3 length equals 13 residues. Germline V lookup: CDR1 SGHTA, CDR2 FQGTGA. V lost 2 bases to trimming and J lost 4 bases, with 8 bases between them. The CDR3 reads CASSLGGLETQYF. CDR3 DNA sequence: TGTGCCAGCAGCTTAGGAGGTTTAGAGACCCAGTACTTC.

This clone was recorded a few times. This chain uses TRBV5-1 with TRBJ2-5; 7 nucleotides agree with TRBD2. The CDR3 covers 15 residues. CDR1 and CDR2 from the germline V gene are SGHRS and YFSETQ. Trimming cost V 1 base and J 5 bases; bases outside gene matches: 8. CDR3 nucleotides: TGCGCCAGCAGCTTGAAGCCGACTAGCAGGGAGACCCAGTACTTC. This translates into CASSLKPTSRETQYF.

The chain links TRBV12-5 to TRBJ1-5; D possibly corresponds to TRBD1 (5 bases). Germline V gives CDR1 LGHNT, CDR2 FRNRAP. The CDR3 is 16 residues long. The ends were cut back, 2 bases at V and 6 bases at J, with 17 bases in the middle. The CDR3 loop is CASGLSPRGSGQPQHF. CDR3 DNA: TGTGCTAGTGGTTTGAGCCCCCGGGGGAGCGGTCAGCCCCAGCATTTT.

The chain's CDR3 is CASSEIAGENEQYF. The DNA of the CDR3 is TGTGCCAGCAGTGAGATAGCGGGAGAAAACGAGCAGTACTTC. The genes are TRBV27 and TRBJ2-7, with TRBD2 identical over 9 bases. The CDR3 has 14 residues. V trimming: 5 bases; J trimming: 5 bases; junction bases outside the gene matches: 7. Germline CDR1 is MNHEY and CDR2 is SMNVEV (reference sequence).

The chain is built from TRBV10-3 and TRBJ2-5; 7 bases match TRBD2. The trim removed 4 bases at V and 5 bases at J, leaving 10 bases unmatched. The CDR3 extends over 15 amino acids. Germline CDR1 and CDR2: ENHRY and SYGVKD. CDR3 amino acids: CAISASGGSSETQYF. CDR3 in DNA: TGTGCCATCAGTGCGTCGGGCGGGAGTTCGGAGACCCAGTACTTC.

J is TRBJ2-7 and V is TRBV7-9; 7 bases fit TRBD2. The CDR3 covers 14 residues. The trim removed 4 bases at V and 2 bases at J, leaving 5 bases unmatched. Germline CDR1 is SEHNR and CDR2 is FQNEAQ (reference sequence). CDR3 sequence (DNA): TGTGCCAGCAGCTCTTCGGGAGGCACCTACGAGCAGTACTTC. Translating it yields CASSSSGGTYEQYF.

The DNA of the CDR3 is TGTGCCAGCAGGAGACGGGACAGAGGATCCTACGAGCAGTACTTC. This codes for CASRRRDRGSYEQYF. V usage is TRBV27 and J usage is TRBJ2-7; 7 bases map to TRBD1. V gave up 6 bases and J gave up 1 base; unmatched junction bases: 9. Looked up from germline, CDR1 is MNHEY and CDR2 is SMNVEV (reference sequence). The CDR3 totals 15 residues.

The chain recombines TRBV19 with TRBJ2-3; 9 bases match TRBD2. The germline V gene encodes CDR1 LNHDA and CDR2 SQIVND (reference sequence). V dropped 3 bases and J dropped 4; count of bases not matched to a gene: 2. There are 14 residues in the CDR3. CDR3 nucleotide sequence: TGTGCCAGTAGTATCGGGACTAGCCCAGATACGCAGTATTTT. Protein product: CASSIGTSPDTQYF.

The rearrangement joins TRBV18 to TRBJ2-5; maybe TRBD2 (5 bases). Germline-derived CDR1 and CDR2 are KGHSH and LQKENI. Trimming pared 3 bases from V and 1 base from J, leaving 12 bases between. This CDR3 contains 15 residues. The CDR3 DNA is TGTGCCAGCTCACCTCGTGCGGACTCCCAAGAGACCCAGTACTTC. It encodes CASSPRADSQETQYF.

This clone has just a few counts. The rearrangement joins TRBV28 to TRBJ1-4; weak D call: TRBD1 (5 bases). Trimming shortened V by 5 bases and J by 7 bases, and 17 bases separated the two germline ends. CDR3 length equals 15 residues. Per the germline V gene, CDR1 is MDHEN and CDR2 is SYDVKM. CDR3 amino acids: CASSERRGVSEKLFF. Here the CDR3 DNA reads TGTGCCAGCAGTGAACGGAGGGGAGTGAGTGAAAAACTGTTTTTT. The full variable domain, completed using reference TRBV28 and TRBJ1-4, is DVKVTQSSRYLVKRTGEKVFLECVQDMDHENMFWYRQDPGLGLRLIYFSYDVKMKEKGDIPEGYSVSREKKERFSLILESASTNQTSMYLCASSERRGVSEKLFFGSGTQLSVL.

The rearrangement links TRBV7-9 to TRBJ1-1; D unclear. Trimming removed 1 base from V and 5 bases from J, with 11 bases in between. Germline assignment: CDR1 SEHNR and CDR2 FQNEAQ (reference sequence). This CDR3 is 14 amino acids long. CDR3 region: CASSLGGLGTEAFF. The DNA for the CDR3 is TGTGCCAGCAGCTTAGGCGGGCTCGGGACTGAAGCTTTCTTT.

The chain couples TRBV7-9 to TRBJ2-7, with TRBD1 as a possible D gene (5 bases). The V end lost 1 base, the J end lost 6 bases, and 19 bases lay between the germline ends. Germline V gene lookup returns CDR1 SEHNR and CDR2 FQNEAQ (reference sequence). The CDR3 consists of 16 residues. CDR3: CASSLGGEGASGEQYF. The CDR3 nucleotides are TGTGCCAGCAGCTTAGGGGGTGAAGGGGCTAGTGGCGAGCAGTACTTC.

V and J are TRBV29-1 and TRBJ2-1, with 7 bases fitting TRBD2. The CDR3 is 13 amino acids. Germline lookup yields CDR1 SQVTM and CDR2 ANQGSEA. With V trimmed by 7 bases and J by 2 bases, 5 bases remained unmatched. In DNA form, the CDR3 reads TGCAGCGCTGGACTAGTCACCTACAATGAGCAGTTCTTC. Its translation is CSAGLVTYNEQFF.

This chain joins TRBV29-1 and TRBJ2-1, with 15 bases matching TRBD2. CDR1 SQVTM and CDR2 ANQGSEA come from the germline V gene. The CDR3 is 13 amino acids. V lost 7 bases and J lost 8; bases outside the gene matches: 3. The CDR3 loop reads CSGGLAGGDEQFF. CDR3 DNA sequence: TGCAGCGGTGGACTAGCGGGAGGGGATGAGCAGTTCTTC.

The DNA of the CDR3 is TGCGCCAGCAGCCCCTCACCTGGGAGGAGGTCCTACGAGCAGTACTTC. The encoded protein is CASSPSPGRRSYEQYF. V gene TRBV5-1 combines with J gene TRBJ2-7; tentative D call: TRBD2 (6 bases). V was clipped by 4 bases and J by 1 base, with 18 bases between them. Germline CDR1 SGHRS, CDR2 YFSETQ. The CDR3 runs 16 residues.

The V call is TRBV19, the J call TRBJ2-1; 8 nucleotides align to TRBD1. J lost 2 bases, V lost 5 bases, and 2 bases had no gene match. The CDR3 is 14 residues long. CDR1 LNHDA and CDR2 SQIVND come from the germline V gene (reference sequence). CDR3 region: CASSWDRTYNEQFF. In nucleotides, the CDR3 is TGTGCCAGTAGTTGGGACAGGACCTACAATGAGCAGTTCTTC.

The chain carries TRBV29-1 and TRBJ2-4, with a weak D call TRBD2 (5 bases). Germline CDR1 and CDR2: SQVTM and ANQGSEA. The CDR3 runs 13 residues. Deletions cut 3 bases from V and 3 bases from J, with 9 bases between. The CDR3 loop is CSVDVGSKNIQYF. The CDR3 DNA reads as TGCAGCGTTGACGTTGGGAGCAAAAACATTCAGTACTTC.

The chain has TRBV19 and TRBJ1-2; D call uncertain. Germline CDR1 reads LNHDA; CDR2 reads SQIVND (reference sequence). This CDR3 has 12 residues. Trimming removed 4 bases at V and 0 bases at J, with 3 bases between. The CDR3 loop is CASSRANYGYTF. CDR3 nucleotide sequence: TGTGCCAGTAGTAGAGCTAACTATGGCTACACCTTC.

The chain couples TRBV11-1 to TRBJ1-1; possible D gene TRBD1, 5 bases. The V end was cut by 5 bases, the J end by 5 bases, with 18 bases between. The CDR3 runs to 15 residues. Per germline, CDR1 SGHAT and CDR2 FQDESV (reference sequence). This chain's CDR3 is CASSVWDGGGTEAFF. For the CDR3, the DNA is TGTGCCAGCAGCGTTTGGGACGGCGGAGGGACTGAAGCTTTCTTT.

V gene TRBV10-3 combines with J gene TRBJ1-1; D gene ambiguous. V was trimmed by 3 bases and J by 4 bases, leaving 9 bases between them. This CDR3 comprises 13 residues. The germline V gene has CDR1 ENHRY and CDR2 SYGVKD. CDR3 loop: CAISDSTGTEAFF. In DNA, the CDR3 is TGTGCCATCAGTGACAGTACGGGCACTGAAGCTTTCTTT.

The chain combines TRBV6-1 with TRBJ1-2; 7 bases match TRBD1. With 4 bases clipped from V and 6 bases from J, the junction kept 5 bases outside the gene matches. CDR3 length equals 13 residues. Germline CDR1 and CDR2: MNHNS and SASEGT. CDR3 residues: CASSVGQGDGYTF. The DNA for the CDR3 is TGTGCCAGCAGTGTCGGGCAGGGGGATGGCTACACCTTC.

V usage is TRBV7-8 and J usage is TRBJ2-5; TRBD2 agrees at 8 bases. The J call may be wrong; the DNA end is better matched by TRBJ2-7. Germline CDR1 SGHVS, CDR2 FQNEAQ. The CDR3 loop spans 15 amino acids. The CDR3 sequence is CASSFGATGGYEQYF. The CDR3 DNA reads TGTGCCAGCAGCTTCGGGGCTACGGGAGGGTACGAGCAGTACTTC.

V gene TRBV6-6 combines with J gene TRBJ2-7; D is perhaps TRBD2 (7 bases). Germline CDR1 reads MNHNY; CDR2 reads SVGAGI (reference sequence). Trimming stripped 2 bases from V and 5 bases from J, with 16 bases between. The CDR3 runs to 15 residues. CDR3 coding DNA: TGTGCCAGCAGTTACACCGGGGGGCGTAGGAACGAGCAGTACTTC. Residues: CASSYTGGRRNEQYF.